The 15 T cell receptor beta chains listed next were all sequenced from one sample in a study of cytomegalovirus exposure and HLA in healthy donors. Primers for the PCR totalled 60 Vbeta and 13 Jbeta. The protocol was immunoSEQ multiplex PCR, while the TCRdb copy is restricted to in-frame clones and leaves out a portion. Here the sample spans 150,000 to 200,000 clones, around 62% being singletons. Sequenced: PBMCs. These receptor sequences come from a man aged 40-49 years in good health and CMV-seronegative.

The count of this clone is one. The chain employs TRBV4-2 and TRBJ2-5, with D tentatively TRBD2 (6 bases). This CDR3 region has 15 residues. The V end was cut by 4 bases, the J end by 0 bases, with 12 bases between. CDR1 is LGHNA, CDR2 YNFKEQ, per germline. This CDR3 reads CASSRTTQDQETQYF. CDR3 in DNA: TGTGCCAGCAGCCGGACTACTCAAGACCAAGAGACCCAGTACTTC.

This clone was seen a handful of times. V is TRBV13 and J is TRBJ1-1; D uncertain. The germline V and J ends were trimmed by 3 bases and 4 bases, with 15 bases remaining between them. The CDR3 has 15 amino acids. In germline, CDR1 is PRHDT, CDR2 FYEKMQ (reference sequence). The CDR3 DNA reads TGTGCCAGCAGCTTTTCCTCCGGGGATGTCACTGAAGCTTTCTTT. Protein sequence: CASSFSSGDVTEAFF.

This clone was found a few times. This chain uses TRBV30 with TRBJ2-3; no clear D gene. Trimming removed 5 bases at V and 6 bases at J, with 6 bases between. The CDR3 is made up of 10 amino acids. Germline CDR1 GTSNPN, CDR2 SVGIG (reference sequence). CDR3 sequence (DNA): TGTGCCTGGGGCCTGGATACGCAGTATTTT. Its translation: CAWGLDTQYF.

The sample holds a few counts of this clone. The chain has TRBV4-1 and TRBJ2-3; possibly TRBD2 for D (5 bases). Germline V gene lookup returns CDR1 MGHRA and CDR2 YSYEKL. The length of the CDR3 is 18 residues. The V end lost 4 bases, the J end lost 3 bases, and 23 bases lay between the germline ends. CDR3 residues: CASSPESTSLIKTDTQYF. CDR3 bases: TGCGCCAGCAGCCCGGAATCAACTAGTCTTATAAAGACAGATACGCAGTATTTT.

The V and J genes are TRBV7-2 and TRBJ2-1; TRBD2 agrees at 7 bases. The germline CDR1 and CDR2 sequences are SGHTA and FQGNSA. The CDR3 extends over 16 amino acids. J gave up 1 base and V 3 bases, and 6 bases lay outside the gene matches. CDR3: CASSLGGSNSYNEQFF. The CDR3 region has the DNA TGTGCCAGCAGCTTGGGGGGGAGCAATTCCTACAATGAGCAGTTCTTC.

This chain links TRBV10-2 with TRBJ1-1; weak D call: TRBD1 (6 bases). The V gene lost 4 bases and the J gene lost 1 base, with 10 bases spanning the gap. Germline V CDR1 and CDR2: WSHSY, SAAADI. CDR3 size: 14 residues. DNA of the CDR3: TGCGCCAGCAGTGCGGGGGGGCGGAACACTGAAGCTTTCTTT. Translating gives CASSAGGRNTEAFF.

This clone was detected only a few times. The rearrangement joins TRBV28 to TRBJ1-4; 7 bases are a match to TRBD1. Trimming cost V 5 bases and J 8 bases; bases outside gene matches: 8. CDR3 length: 14 amino acids. Per germline, CDR1 MDHEN and CDR2 SYDVKM. The DNA of the CDR3 is TGTGCCAGCAGTAGAGGGGGCGGACTAGAAAAACTGTTTTTT. Protein: CASSRGGGLEKLFF. Full variable domain (rest looked up from reference TRBV28 and TRBJ1-4): DVKVTQSSRYLVKRTGEKVFLECVQDMDHENMFWYRQDPGLGLRLIYFSYDVKMKEKGDIPEGYSVSREKKERFSLILESASTNQTSMYLCASSRGGGLEKLFFGSGTQLSVL.

V is TRBV11-2 and J is TRBJ2-1; D call uncertain. Germline V gene sequence: CDR1 SGHAT, CDR2 FQNNGV. V was pared by 3 bases and J by 5 bases, with 11 bases between. The CDR3 is 14 amino acids. The CDR3 is CASSFPNLDNEQFF. CDR3 DNA: TGTGCCAGCAGCTTTCCGAACTTAGACAATGAGCAGTTCTTC.

This clone was counted a few times. V and J are TRBV4-1 and TRBJ2-1, with TRBD2 matching 11 bases. This CDR3 contains 17 residues. Germline CDR1 MGHRA, CDR2 YSYEKL. The trim removed 1 base at V and 8 bases at J, leaving 10 bases unmatched. The CDR3: CASSQGVAGGETHEQFF. CDR3 DNA: TGCGCCAGCAGCCAAGGGGTAGCGGGGGGGGAGACCCATGAGCAGTTCTTC.

The V call is TRBV28, the J call TRBJ1-4; weak D call: TRBD1 (5 bases). CDR3 length: 14 residues. The ends were cut back, 4 bases at V and 5 bases at J, with 11 bases in the middle. Germline V gene lookup returns CDR1 MDHEN and CDR2 SYDVKM. This CDR3 is CASSWGRRNEKLFF. The DNA for the CDR3 is TGTGCCAGCAGTTGGGGCAGAAGGAATGAAAAACTGTTTTTT.

This clone was counted a single time. The chain employs TRBV5-6 and TRBJ1-2; D is uncertain. Between the trimmed V and J ends, which lost 0 bases and 6 bases, there was a span of 15 bases. CDR3 length equals 15 residues. Germline-derived CDR1 and CDR2 are SGHDT and YYEEEE. The CDR3: CASSLVARSGNGYTF. The DNA of the CDR3 is TGTGCCAGCAGCTTGGTGGCCCGAAGCGGCAATGGCTACACCTTC. The full variable domain, its missing parts supplied by reference TRBV5-6 and TRBJ1-2, is DAGVTQSPTHLIKTRGQQVTLRCSPKSGHDTVSWYQQALGQGPQFIFQYYEEEERQRGNFPDRFSGHQFPNYSSELNVNALLLGDSALYLCASSLVARSGNGYTFGSGTRLTVV.

V and J are TRBV6-1 and TRBJ2-4; 8 bases fit TRBD2. The CDR3 runs to 15 residues. V gave up 7 bases and J gave up 7 bases; unmatched junction bases: 12. Germline V CDR1 and CDR2: MNHNS, SASEGT. The CDR3, as DNA: TGTGCCAGCACCCCGGGGGGGGCAGGGGATAACATTCAGTACTTC. This encodes CASTPGGAGDNIQYF.

The chain has TRBV19 and TRBJ1-5, with a tentative D call TRBD1 (6 bases). Trimming removed 5 bases at V and 0 bases at J, with 14 bases between. The CDR3 has 16 residues. CDR1 is LNHDA, CDR2 SQIVND, per germline (reference sequence). The CDR3 protein is CASSVGGPYSNQPQHF. Written as DNA, the CDR3 is TGTGCCAGTAGTGTAGGGGGGCCCTATAGCAATCAGCCCCAGCATTTT.

This clone was detected once. This rearrangement joins TRBV9 to TRBJ2-7; 8 nucleotides match TRBD1. The CDR3 sequence is 16 residues long. CDR1 is SGDLS and CDR2 is YYNGEE in the germline V gene. The ends lost 0 bases at V and 7 bases at J; junction bases unmatched: 12. CDR3 bases: TGTGCCAGCAGCGTAGATACGGGACAGGCTGGAGGGGAGCAGTACTTC. This encodes CASSVDTGQAGGEQYF.

V is TRBV29-1 and J is TRBJ2-2; D is undetermined. Germline CDR1 reads SQVTM; CDR2 reads ANQGSEA. V was clipped by 4 bases and J by 5 bases, with 14 bases between them. The CDR3 is 14 residues long. CDR3 sequence: CSVGPGFPTGELFF. CDR3 coding DNA: TGCAGCGTTGGCCCGGGTTTCCCAACCGGGGAGCTGTTTTTT.